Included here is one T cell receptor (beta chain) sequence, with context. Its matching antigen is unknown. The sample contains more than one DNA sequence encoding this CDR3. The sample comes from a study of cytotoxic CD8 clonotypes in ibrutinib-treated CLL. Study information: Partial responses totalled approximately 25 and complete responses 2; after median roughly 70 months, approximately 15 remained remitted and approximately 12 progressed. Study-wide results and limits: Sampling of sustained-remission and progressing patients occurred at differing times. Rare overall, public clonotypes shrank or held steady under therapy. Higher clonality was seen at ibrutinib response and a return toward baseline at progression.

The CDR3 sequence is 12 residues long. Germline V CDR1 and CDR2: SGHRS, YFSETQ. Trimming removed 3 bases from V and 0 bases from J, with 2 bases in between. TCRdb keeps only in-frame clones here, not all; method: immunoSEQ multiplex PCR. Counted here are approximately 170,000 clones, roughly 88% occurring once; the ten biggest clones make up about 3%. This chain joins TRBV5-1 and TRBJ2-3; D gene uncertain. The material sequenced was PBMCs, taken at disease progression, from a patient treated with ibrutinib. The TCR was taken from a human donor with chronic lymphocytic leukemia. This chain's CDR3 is CASSSSTDTQYF. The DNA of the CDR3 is TGCGCCAGCAGCTCGAGCACAGATACGCAGTATTTT. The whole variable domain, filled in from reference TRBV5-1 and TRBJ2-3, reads KAGVTQTPRYLIKTRGQQVTLSCSPISGHRSVSWYQQTPGQGLQFLFEYFSETQRNKGNFPGRFSGRQFSNSRSEMNVSTLELGDSALYLCASSSSTDTQYFGPGTRLTVL.